This T cell receptor beta chain was documented in a study of blood T cell repertoires in COVID-19. This CDR3 has 16 amino acids. This table comes from immunoSEQ multiplex PCR, and its TCRdb copy is limited to in-frame clones, with some not included. The sample yields 400,000 to 450,000 clones, roughly 89% seen once. The specimen sequenced was peripheral blood. The receptor was derived from a man younger than 35 with COVID-19, enrolled during active disease. The rearrangement uses TRBV21-1 and TRBJ2-3; TRBD2 is the table's D call, not checked against the DNA. TRBV21-1 is tagged as a pseudogene. The CDR3 nucleotides are TGTGCCAGCAGCCGTGGGGTAGCGGGACGCACAGATACGCAGTATTTT. Its protein is CASSRGVAGRTDTQYF.